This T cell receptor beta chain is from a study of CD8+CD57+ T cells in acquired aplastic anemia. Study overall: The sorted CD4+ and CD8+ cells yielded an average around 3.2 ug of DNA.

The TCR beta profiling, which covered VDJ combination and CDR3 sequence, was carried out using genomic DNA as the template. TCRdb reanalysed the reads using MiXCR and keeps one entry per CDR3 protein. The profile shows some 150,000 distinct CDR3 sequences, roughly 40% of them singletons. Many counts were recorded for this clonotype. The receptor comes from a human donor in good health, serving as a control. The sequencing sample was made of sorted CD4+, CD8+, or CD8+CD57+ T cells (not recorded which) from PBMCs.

Here the CDR3 DNA reads TGCGCCAGCATTCCGGACAGAGCGACTAGCGGGATTCACACAGATACGCAGTATTTT. It encodes CASIPDRATSGIHTDTQYF. The chain recombines TRBV10-1 with TRBJ2-3; 11 bases agree with TRBD2. The CDR3 loop spans 19 amino acids. Germline assignment: CDR1 WNHNN and CDR2 SYGVQD (reference sequence). J was trimmed by 2 bases and V by 7 bases; bases with no gene match: 17.